This passage covers 20 T cell receptor beta chains from one sample sequenced in a study of response to subunit inactivated influenza vaccine. TCRdb reprocessed the RT-PCR reads with MiXCR, giving one entry per CDR3 protein. The profile covers 530,000 or so distinct CDR3 sequences, with around 25% appearing a single time and over 1.5% taken by the ten largest. Sequenced here: CD4+ T cells sorted from PBMCs, sampled 5 days after vaccination. The receptors were gathered from a man aged 50-59 years who received an inactivated influenza vaccine.

V gene TRBV5-6 combines with J gene TRBJ2-7, with a possible D match to TRBD1 (5 bases). The CDR3 extends over 13 amino acids. Germline CDR1 SGHDT, CDR2 YYEEEE. V was pared by 0 bases and J by 9 bases, with 13 bases between. CDR3 in amino acids: CASSLADSGRQYF. The CDR3 bases are TGTGCCAGCAGCTTGGCCGACTCAGGGCGGCAGTACTTC.

The chain has TRBV5-5 and TRBJ1-5; no definite D call. CDR1 and CDR2 from the germline V gene are SGHKS and YYEKEE (reference sequence). CDR3 length: 15 amino acids. V was trimmed by 0 bases and J by 1 base, leaving 8 bases between them. DNA for the CDR3: TGTGCCAGCAGCTTGGAAACGAGGAGCAATCAGCCCCAGCATTTT. It specifies CASSLETRSNQPQHF.

The CDR3 region is CASSRAGQAHNSPLHF. The CDR3 bases are TGTGCCAGCAGCCGCGCCGGACAGGCACATAATTCACCCCTCCACTTT. The chain is built from TRBV3-1 and TRBJ1-6; 7 nucleotides align to TRBD1. Germline V gene sequence: CDR1 LGHDT, CDR2 YNNKEL (reference sequence). The CDR3 spans 16 residues. J gave up 5 bases and V 4 bases, and 8 bases lay outside the gene matches.

The chain combines TRBV7-9 with TRBJ1-4; no clear D gene. Trimming pared 2 bases from V and 8 bases from J, leaving 9 bases between. Germline CDR1 is SEHNR and CDR2 is FQNEAQ (reference sequence). The CDR3 runs 13 residues. This chain's CDR3 is CASSLRDREKLFF. The CDR3 nucleotides are TGTGCCAGCAGCTTAAGGGATCGGGAAAAACTGTTTTTT.

Ten or more counts support this clonotype. The chain joins TRBV7-2 to TRBJ1-6; 7 positions match TRBD1. With 3 bases clipped from V and 9 bases from J, the junction kept 5 bases outside the gene matches. The CDR3 loop spans 14 amino acids. CDR1 is SGHTA and CDR2 is FQGNSA in the germline V gene. This CDR3 is CASSLGDSASPLHF. The CDR3 DNA reads as TGTGCCAGCAGCTTGGGGGACAGTGCTTCACCCCTCCACTTT.

This clonotype was seen more than once but under ten times. The genes are TRBV2 and TRBJ2-5; TRBD2 matches 7 bases. CDR1 is SNHLY, CDR2 FYNNEI, per germline. CDR3 length equals 14 residues. The V and J ends lost 5 bases and 4 bases, in that order; junction bases with no gene match: 7. The CDR3, as DNA: TGTGCCAGCAGTTATACTAGCGACTTAGAGACCCAGTACTTC. This encodes CASSYTSDLETQYF.

There are a few counts of this clonotype. This chain connects TRBV18 to TRBJ2-7, with a tentative D call TRBD1 (6 bases). Germline-derived CDR1 and CDR2 are KGHSH and LQKENI. Trimming removed 9 bases from V and 6 bases from J, with 24 bases in between. This CDR3 is 15 amino acids long. As DNA, the CDR3 is TGTGCCAGTCGAGGGTCTGGGACAAATTTCGCCGAGCAGTACTTC. Its protein product is CASRGSGTNFAEQYF.

The chain couples TRBV7-2 to TRBJ2-1; possibly TRBD2 for D (5 bases). The germline V gene has CDR1 SGHTA and CDR2 FQGNSA. CDR3 length: 13 amino acids. Trimming shortened V by 2 bases and J by 10 bases, and 12 bases separated the two germline ends. CDR3 amino acids: CASSLQLRAEQFF. The DNA of the CDR3 is TGTGCCAGCAGCTTACAGCTGCGGGCCGAGCAGTTCTTC.

This clonotype was observed a handful of times. The rearrangement links TRBV15 to TRBJ2-7; perhaps TRBD1 as D (6 bases). This CDR3 comprises 15 residues. Germline V gene data show CDR1 as LNHNV and CDR2 as YYDKDF (reference sequence). Trimming cost V 0 bases and J 0 bases, with 9 bases left between them. Written as DNA, the CDR3 is TGTGCCACCAGCAGAGATCTCAGGGGCTCCTACGAGCAGTACTTC. As protein: CATSRDLRGSYEQYF.

This chain's CDR3 is CASSQMRTHSYEQYF. CDR3 DNA: TGTGCCAGCAGCCAAATGAGGACACACTCCTACGAGCAGTACTTC. The chain joins TRBV7-8 to TRBJ2-7, with D possibly matching TRBD1 (5 bases). Trimming removed 5 bases at V and 0 bases at J, with 14 bases between. From germline, CDR1 is SGHVS and CDR2 FQNEAQ. The CDR3 contains 15 residues.

V usage is TRBV12-3 or TRBV12-4 and J usage is TRBJ1-5; 9 positions agree with TRBD1. The CDR3 has 15 amino acids. Unmatched junction bases numbered 10, after V lost 6 bases and J lost 7 bases. The CDR3: CASSLGQGLRQPQHF. The CDR3 coding sequence is TGTGCCAGCAGCTTGGGACAGGGCTTACGGCAGCCCCAGCATTTT.

For the CDR3, the DNA is TGCAGTGCTGGTTCGGGCGGGGGTAGCACAGATACGCAGTATTTT. Translated, it gives CSAGSGGGSTDTQYF. The J gene is TRBJ2-3, the V gene TRBV20-1, with 7 bases lining up with TRBD2. The trim removed 5 bases at V and 0 bases at J, leaving 8 bases unmatched. Per germline, CDR1 DFQATT and CDR2 SNEGSKA (reference sequence). The CDR3 has 15 residues.

The table lists this clonotype with a few counts. The chain employs TRBV18 and TRBJ2-7, with D hard to call. Trimming stripped 2 bases from V and 3 bases from J, with 8 bases between. CDR1 is KGHSH, CDR2 LQKENI, per germline. This CDR3 spans 13 amino acids. For the CDR3, the DNA is TGTGCCAGCTCACCATCACGGATCTACGAGCAGTACTTC. It is translated as CASSPSRIYEQYF.

The V call is TRBV6-1, the J call TRBJ1-1; 7 bases fit TRBD1. From germline, CDR1 is MNHNS and CDR2 SASEGT. The CDR3 runs 14 residues. The trim removed 7 bases at V and 5 bases at J, leaving 10 bases unmatched. The CDR3 region is CASTSQGVGTEAFF. The CDR3 DNA reads TGTGCCAGCACCTCCCAGGGGGTAGGGACTGAAGCTTTCTTT.

The rearrangement joins TRBV6-2 or TRBV6-3 to TRBJ2-4; D remains unclear. Germline V gene lookup returns CDR1 MNHEY and CDR2 SVGEGT. The CDR3 is 11 amino acids. V was shortened by 9 bases and J by 7 bases, with 10 bases between the two germline ends. CDR3 residues: CASGVGNIQYF. CDR3 DNA: TGTGCCAGTGGGGTTGGGAACATTCAGTACTTC.

This clonotype has only a few counts. This chain joins TRBV28 and TRBJ1-5, with D maybe TRBD1 (6 bases). V was clipped by 5 bases and J by 2 bases, with 22 bases between them. This CDR3 has 18 residues. CDR1 and CDR2 (germline): MDHEN, SYDVKM. CDR3 in amino acids: CASSPRGTGVMGNQPQHF. CDR3 in DNA: TGTGCCAGCAGTCCCAGGGGCACGGGGGTAATGGGCAATCAGCCCCAGCATTTT.

This clonotype turned up a few times. The chain uses TRBV12-3 or TRBV12-4 and TRBJ1-2; no clear D gene. The CDR3 extends over 13 amino acids. The V and J ends lost 5 bases and 1 base respectively, with 8 bases between them. CDR3 residues: CASSQTLNYGYTF. The DNA of the CDR3 is TGTGCCAGCAGTCAGACACTTAACTATGGCTACACCTTC.

The rearrangement joins TRBV6-1 to TRBJ2-7; TRBD2 might be the D (6 bases). From germline, CDR1 is MNHNS and CDR2 SASEGT. Trimming shortened V by 7 bases and J by 3 bases, and 16 bases separated the two germline ends. CDR3 length equals 14 residues. The CDR3 coding sequence is TGTGCCAGCACCCGAGGGACGGGGGACTACGAGCAGTACTTC. Translating gives CASTRGTGDYEQYF.

This clonotype was observed a few times. The rearrangement uses TRBV4-2 and TRBJ2-5; 11 nucleotides align to TRBD2. The CDR3 has 16 residues. J was trimmed by 4 bases and V by 0 bases; bases with no gene match: 4. Germline CDR1 reads LGHNA; CDR2 reads YNFKEQ. This chain's CDR3 is CASSQDTSGSGETQYF. In DNA, the CDR3 is TGTGCCAGCAGCCAAGATACTAGCGGGAGCGGAGAGACCCAGTACTTC.

V usage is TRBV21-1 and J usage is TRBJ2-1; no DNA check was done on the table's D call, TRBD1. TRBV21-1 has pseudogene status. The CDR3 length is 15 residues. The CDR3 region is CASSKLARAYNEQFF. CDR3 bases: TGTGCCAGCAGCAAACTCGCCAGGGCATACAATGAGCAGTTCTTC.